One and the same sample provided the 22 T cell receptor beta chains below, sequenced in a study of blood T cell repertoires in COVID-19. The data were produced by immunoSEQ multiplex PCR, yet TCRdb's version contains in-frame clones alone and is incomplete. Here the sample spans 40,000 to 55,000 clones, more than 80% being singletons. Specimen: peripheral blood. The receptor source for this set is a man aged 40-50 years with acute or convalescent COVID-19.

This clone was observed once. The rearrangement joins TRBV11-2 to TRBJ2-7; D is ambiguous. CDR1 and CDR2 (germline): SGHAT, FQNNGV. The CDR3 length is 13 residues. V was clipped by 0 bases and J by 5 bases, with 8 bases between them. The CDR3 is CASSLESFDEQYV. CDR3 bases: TGTGCCAGCAGCTTAGAATCCTTCGACGAGCAGTACGTC.

The J gene is TRBJ1-5, the V gene TRBV5-1, with D tentatively TRBD1 (6 bases). CDR3 length equals 15 residues. The V end was cut by 0 bases, the J end by 0 bases, with 7 bases between. Germline V CDR1 and CDR2: SGHRS, YFSETQ. In DNA form, the CDR3 reads TGCGCCAGCAGCTTGGCAGGGGATAGCAATCAGCCCCAGCATTTT. This gives the protein CASSLAGDSNQPQHF.

This clone was seen a handful of times. The genes are TRBV13 and TRBJ2-3; a weak D match, TRBD1 (8 bases). Per the germline V gene, CDR1 is PRHDT and CDR2 is FYEKMQ (reference sequence). V was shortened by 4 bases and J by 5 bases, with 28 bases between the two germline ends. The CDR3 consists of 19 residues. CDR3 DNA: TGTGCCAGCAGCTCGGACAGGGCGCATAGGGAGGGCGGTATAGATACGCAGTATTTT. Residues: CASSSDRAHREGGIDTQYF.

The CDR3 nucleotides are TGTGCCACCAGTGGTCCCGGGACAGGGTACGAGCAGTACTTC. Translating it yields CATSGPGTGYEQYF. This sequence joins TRBV24-1 and TRBJ2-7, with TRBD1 identical over 9 bases. Germline V gene sequence: CDR1 KGHDR, CDR2 SFDVKD. After removal of 5 bases from V and 4 bases from J, the junction contained 5 bases not matched to a gene. The CDR3 runs 14 residues.

This chain joins TRBV9 and TRBJ2-1; D is undetermined. This CDR3 region has 11 residues. Germline lookup yields CDR1 SGDLS and CDR2 YYNGEE. The V and J ends lost 3 bases and 10 bases respectively, with 8 bases between them. CDR3 coding DNA: TGTGCCAGCAGCGCAGAATACGAGCAGTTCTTC. Protein: CASSAEYEQFF.

The chain carries TRBV5-5 and TRBJ2-2; D unresolved. The CDR3 is 15 residues long. Trimming removed 1 base at V and 7 bases at J, with 14 bases between. Germline V CDR1 and CDR2: SGHKS, YYEKEE (reference sequence). Here the CDR3 DNA reads TGTGCCAGCAGCTTGTTGAATAGCTTGGGCGGGGAGCTGTTTTTT. This sequence encodes CASSLLNSLGGELFF.

This rearrangement joins TRBV13 to TRBJ2-5; TRBD2 is a possible D gene (7 bases). The CDR3 contains 15 residues. Looked up from germline, CDR1 is PRHDT and CDR2 is FYEKMQ (reference sequence). Deletions cut 4 bases from V and 4 bases from J, with 16 bases between. The CDR3 DNA reads TGTGCCAGCAGCTCTCGGCTTGGGGGGGCAGAGACCCAGTACTTC. It yields the protein CASSSRLGGAETQYF.

This rearrangement joins TRBV4-2 to TRBJ1-3; D gene unclear. Germline CDR1 is LGHNA and CDR2 is YNFKEQ. V was clipped by 0 bases and J by 0 bases, with 9 bases between them. This CDR3 is 16 amino acids long. CDR3 coding DNA: TGTGCCAGCAGCCAAGAAACGCTGAGCTCTGGAAACACCATATATTTT. This translates into CASSQETLSSGNTIYF.

This CDR3 is CASSLGGIYGYTF. The CDR3 nucleotides are TGTGCCAGCAGCTTAGGAGGGATCTATGGCTACACCTTC. The rearrangement links TRBV7-2 to TRBJ1-2; D is unclear. There are 13 residues in the CDR3. V was cut by 1 base and J by 4 bases, with 7 bases left in between. Germline V gene data show CDR1 as SGHTA and CDR2 as FQGNSA.

The chain recombines TRBV12-3 or TRBV12-4 with TRBJ2-1; TRBD1 might be the D (6 bases). The germline V and J ends were trimmed by 6 bases and 6 bases, with 12 bases remaining between them. The CDR3 is made up of 13 amino acids. CDR3 residues: CASRASGANEQFF. CDR3 DNA sequence: TGTGCCAGCAGGGCGTCAGGGGCCAATGAGCAGTTCTTC.

The V gene is TRBV5-4, the J gene TRBJ2-1; 12 nucleotides agree with TRBD2. With V trimmed by 4 bases and J by 8 bases, 10 bases remained unmatched. Germline V lookup: CDR1 SGHNT, CDR2 YYREEE (reference sequence). This CDR3 has 16 amino acids. This chain's CDR3 is CASSRPTSGSVDEQFF. The CDR3 region has the DNA TGTGCCAGCAGCCGGCCGACTAGCGGGAGCGTGGATGAGCAGTTCTTC.

The rearrangement joins TRBV4-1 to TRBJ1-3; D uncertain. Germline CDR1 and CDR2: MGHRA and YSYEKL. This CDR3 comprises 15 residues. The V gene lost 0 bases and the J gene lost 4 bases, with 10 bases spanning the gap. CDR3 in DNA: TGCGCCAGCAGCCAAGATCGGGCGGGAGGAAACACCATATATTTT. It encodes CASSQDRAGGNTIYF.

The gene calls are TRBV5-6 and TRBJ1-6; D is unclear. V dropped 2 bases and J dropped 9 bases, with 6 bases sitting between them. The germline gives CDR1 SGHDT, CDR2 YYEEEE. There are 12 residues in the CDR3. The chain's CDR3 is CASSFSGSPLHF. The CDR3 nucleotides are TGTGCCAGCAGCTTCAGCGGTTCACCCCTCCACTTT.

The rearrangement uses TRBV5-1 and TRBJ1-2; TRBD1 matches at 7 bases. Per germline, CDR1 SGHRS and CDR2 YFSETQ. J lost 4 bases, V lost 6 bases, and 9 bases had no gene match. The CDR3 is 14 residues long. DNA for the CDR3: TGCGCCAGCAATCAAGGAGGGGGCGGCTATGGCTACACCTTC. This codes for CASNQGGGGYGYTF.

The chain is built from TRBV10-1 and TRBJ1-2, with D possibly TRBD1 on 6 matching bases. The CDR3 sequence is 15 residues long. CDR1 WNHNN and CDR2 SYGVQD come from the germline V gene (reference sequence). V lost 2 bases and J 4 bases, leaving 14 bases between the germline ends. This CDR3 is CASSEPVGQSYGYTF. DNA of the CDR3: TGCGCCAGCAGTGAGCCCGTTGGACAGTCCTATGGCTACACCTTC.

The rearrangement links TRBV2 to TRBJ2-4; perhaps TRBD2 as D (6 bases). In germline, CDR1 is SNHLY, CDR2 FYNNEI. This CDR3 has 14 residues. Trimming left V 5 bases short and J 0 bases short, with 8 bases between. CDR3 region: CASSTGLAKNIQYF. The CDR3 DNA follows: TGTGCCAGCAGTACGGGACTAGCCAAAAACATTCAGTACTTC.

The chain employs TRBV9 and TRBJ2-7; D perhaps matches TRBD1 (6 bases). CDR3 length equals 13 residues. Trimming removed 1 base from V and 2 bases from J, with 7 bases in between. Germline CDR1 reads SGDLS; CDR2 reads YYNGEE. CDR3 loop: CASSVHRAYEQYV. CDR3 in DNA: TGTGCCAGCAGCGTACACAGGGCCTACGAGCAGTACGTC.

This chain joins TRBV7-8 and TRBJ1-3; D perhaps matches TRBD1 (5 bases). The CDR3 runs 16 residues. Germline CDR1 is SGHVS and CDR2 is FQNEAQ. Trimming took off 2 bases at V and 3 bases at J, with 14 bases between the two ends. CDR3 in amino acids: CASSLIPPGVGNTIYF. The CDR3 DNA reads as TGTGCCAGCAGCTTAATCCCGCCGGGGGTTGGAAACACCATATATTTT.

The chain links TRBV9 to TRBJ1-1, with a tentative D call TRBD1 (5 bases). Between the trimmed V and J ends, which lost 4 bases and 0 bases, there was a span of 13 bases. Germline CDR1 is SGDLS and CDR2 is YYNGEE. This CDR3 comprises 15 residues. This chain's CDR3 is CASSPRWGVNTEAFF. CDR3 sequence (DNA): TGTGCCAGCAGCCCCCGGTGGGGGGTGAACACTGAAGCTTTCTTT. Drawing the rest from reference TRBV9 and TRBJ1-1, the complete variable domain is DSGVTQTPKHLITATGQRVTLRCSPRSGDLSVYWYQQSLDQGLQFLIQYYNGEERAKGNILERFSAQQFPDLHSELNLSSLELGDSALYFCASSPRWGVNTEAFFGQGTRLTVV.

The gene calls are TRBV18 and TRBJ1-5, with 9 nucleotides matching TRBD1. The germline gives CDR1 KGHSH, CDR2 LQKENI. The V and J ends lost 3 bases and 4 bases, in that order; junction bases with no gene match: 4. This CDR3 comprises 15 residues. Here the CDR3 reads CASSPRQGENQPQHF. In nucleotides, the CDR3 is TGTGCCAGCTCACCGCGACAGGGGGAAAATCAGCCCCAGCATTTT. The full variable domain, rest sourced from reference TRBV18 and TRBJ1-5, is NAGVMQNPRHLVRRRGQEARLRCSPMKGHSHVYWYRQLPEEGLKFMVYLQKENIIDESGMPKERFSAEFPKEGPSILRIQQVVRGDSAAYFCASSPRQGENQPQHFGDGTRLSIL.

The chain uses TRBV4-1 and TRBJ2-3, with D perhaps TRBD1 (5 bases). Germline V gives CDR1 MGHRA, CDR2 YSYEKL. V lost 0 bases and J lost 7, with 11 bases in between. The CDR3 length is 14 residues. CDR3 protein: CASSQDRDSYTQYF. The CDR3, as DNA: TGCGCCAGCAGCCAAGATCGTGACAGCTATACGCAGTATTTT.

The chain joins TRBV7-9 to TRBJ2-1; a weak D match, TRBD2 (8 bases). Germline V gene lookup returns CDR1 SEHNR and CDR2 FQNEAQ (reference sequence). Trimming removed 5 bases at V and 8 bases at J, with 22 bases between. The length of the CDR3 is 16 residues. The CDR3 loop is CASSPRTSRGGHEQFF. CDR3 coding DNA: TGTGCCAGCAGCCCTCGGACTAGCCGAGGGGGCCATGAGCAGTTCTTC.